The 30 T cell receptor beta chains given below trace back to one sample, sequenced in a study of monozygotic twins with inflammatory bowel disease. TCRdb re-called the 5' RACE reads; one entry per CDR3 protein, DNA not given. Across 300,000 to 400,000 distinct CDR3 sequences, the top ten clones capture approximately 2% of the sample. The material sequenced was blood. Receptors originate from a human donor with ulcerative colitis or Crohn's disease, or a healthy co-twin of an affected twin (not recorded which).

The V gene is TRBV21-1, the J gene TRBJ2-5; TCRdb reports TRBD1, a call that lacks DNA to check it against. TRBV21-1 is a known pseudogene. This CDR3 is 15 amino acids long. The CDR3 spells CASSKEGGSPKTQYF.

V is TRBV19 and J is TRBJ2-3. The length of the CDR3 is 13 residues. CDR1 is LNHDA and CDR2 is SQIVND in the germline V gene (reference sequence). CDR3 region: CASSVTSTDTQYF.

CDR3 loop: CASSVYYEQYF. The chain is built from TRBV25-1 and TRBJ2-7. Germline V gives CDR1 MGHDK, CDR2 SYGVNS. CDR3 length: 11 residues.

V is TRBV5-6 and J is TRBJ1-1. The V gene's germline CDR1 is SGHDT and CDR2 YYEEEE. There are 13 residues in the CDR3. The CDR3: CASSLEWRSEAFF.

The rearrangement links TRBV15 to TRBJ2-3; no DNA is available, so the TRBD1 call from TCRdb remains unchecked. Per the germline V gene, CDR1 is LNHNV and CDR2 is YYDKDF (reference sequence). This CDR3 contains 16 residues. The CDR3 protein is CATSRGQGIPTDTQYF. Full variable domain (missing parts from reference TRBV15 and TRBJ2-3): DAMVIQNPRYQVTQFGKPVTLSCSQTLNHNVMYWYQQKSSQAPKLLFHYYDKDFNNEADTPDNFQSRRPNTSFCFLDIRSPGLGDTAMYLCATSRGQGIPTDTQYFGPGTRLTVL.

The J gene is TRBJ1-2, the V gene TRBV6-1; TCRdb designates TRBD1, a call that cannot be tested without DNA. CDR3 size: 16 residues. The germline CDR1 and CDR2 sequences are MNHNS and SASEGT. The CDR3: CASSERGGPALRGYTF.

The J gene is TRBJ2-3, the V gene TRBV6-1; TCRdb calls TRBD1, which cannot be checked without DNA. CDR1 and CDR2 (germline): MNHNS, SASEGT. CDR3 length: 15 residues. CDR3 sequence: CASREGQVPTDTQYF.

This chain joins TRBV20-1 and TRBJ2-3; TCRdb's D gene call, TRBD2, goes unchecked for lack of DNA. This CDR3 spans 13 amino acids. Germline V gene sequence: CDR1 DFQATT, CDR2 SNEGSKA (reference sequence). The chain's CDR3 is CSRQREGSDTQYF.

The rearrangement links TRBV28 to TRBJ2-7; TCRdb's D call of TRBD1 is untestable without DNA. The germline gives CDR1 MDHEN, CDR2 SYDVKM. The CDR3 is 17 residues long. CDR3: CASSLIRETGTGHEQYF. The entire variable domain, with the rest obtained from reference TRBV28 and TRBJ2-7, is as follows: DVKVTQSSRYLVKRTGEKVFLECVQDMDHENMFWYRQDPGLGLRLIYFSYDVKMKEKGDIPEGYSVSREKKERFSLILESASTNQTSMYLCASSLIRETGTGHEQYFGPGTRLTVT.

This sequence joins TRBV11-1 and TRBJ2-1. This CDR3 comprises 18 residues. CDR1 and CDR2 from the germline V gene are SGHAT and FQDESV (reference sequence). CDR3 protein: CASSFTRSMGGSYNEQFF.

CDR3 sequence: CASSLVAADTQYF. This sequence joins TRBV7-9 and TRBJ2-3. The CDR3 covers 13 residues. Germline assignment: CDR1 SEHNR and CDR2 FQNEAQ (reference sequence).

The chain couples TRBV21-1 to TRBJ1-5. TRBV21-1 is deemed a pseudogene. CDR3 length: 14 amino acids. This CDR3 reads CASSKRTIGQPQHF.

The V and J genes are TRBV5-4 and TRBJ2-1; with no DNA, the TCRdb D assignment of TRBD2 cannot be verified. Per the germline V gene, CDR1 is SGHNT and CDR2 is YYREEE (reference sequence). The CDR3 is 17 amino acids. CDR3 amino acids: CASSQIKAASGSNEQFF.

V usage is TRBV5-1 and J usage is TRBJ2-1; TCRdb's D call of TRBD1 is untestable without DNA. Germline CDR1 is SGHRS and CDR2 is YFSETQ. The CDR3 runs 13 residues. This CDR3 is CASRQSSYNEQFF.

The V and J genes are TRBV7-2 and TRBJ2-1; no DNA is available, so the TRBD2 call from TCRdb remains unchecked. The CDR3 spans 15 residues. Germline values: CDR1 SGHTA, CDR2 FQGNSA. The CDR3: CASSLGLAGGIGQFF.

This rearrangement joins TRBV14 to TRBJ2-7; with no DNA, the TCRdb D assignment of TRBD1 cannot be verified. This CDR3 has 14 residues. In germline, CDR1 is SGHDN, CDR2 FVKESK. The CDR3: CASSQVLTGGEQYF.

The chain has TRBV5-1 and TRBJ2-7; the TRBD2 assignment by TCRdb is unverifiable without DNA. This CDR3 has 15 amino acids. Germline assignment: CDR1 SGHRS and CDR2 YFSETQ. This chain's CDR3 is CASGTAPGVKDEQYF.

The CDR3 reads CASSLQGRVYNEQFF. The genes are TRBV7-8 and TRBJ2-1; the D gene TCRdb calls, TRBD2, cannot be checked with no DNA. The CDR3 contains 15 residues. Germline V gene sequence: CDR1 SGHVS, CDR2 FQNEAQ.

The CDR3 sequence: CASSPSSGRGETQYF. The V and J genes are TRBV12-3 or TRBV12-4 and TRBJ2-5; checking the TCRdb D call of TRBD2 is not possible without DNA. CDR3 length equals 15 residues.

The rearrangement links TRBV10-1 to TRBJ1-2. The germline gives CDR1 WNHNN, CDR2 SYGVQD (reference sequence). This CDR3 is built from 13 residues. This chain's CDR3 is CASSGSTEYGYTF.

The chain couples TRBV18 to TRBJ2-7; TCRdb proposes TRBD1, but this gene call is untestable without DNA. Per the germline V gene, CDR1 is KGHSH and CDR2 is LQKENI. The CDR3 is 14 residues long. The CDR3 sequence is CASSPTGGPEEQYF.

V is TRBV6-1 and J is TRBJ1-5; TCRdb's assignment of TRBD1 cannot be checked, as there is no DNA. Germline V gene sequence: CDR1 MNHNS, CDR2 SASEGT. CDR3 length equals 13 residues. CDR3 sequence: CASTHVRGQPQHF.

The rearrangement joins TRBV27 to TRBJ2-2; absent DNA, TCRdb's TRBD1 call cannot be checked. CDR3 length equals 17 residues. Germline CDR1 reads MNHEY; CDR2 reads SMNVEV (reference sequence). CDR3 region: CASSPSARQVTTGELFF.

The rearrangement joins TRBV10-1 to TRBJ2-5. CDR3 size: 15 residues. In germline, CDR1 is WNHNN, CDR2 SYGVQD (reference sequence). The CDR3 sequence is CASSESGGYEETQYF.

The chain combines TRBV12-3 or TRBV12-4 with TRBJ2-2; TCRdb reports TRBD2, a call that lacks DNA to check it against. This CDR3 contains 15 residues. CDR3 in amino acids: CASTERGLANGELFF.

The rearrangement links TRBV7-2 to TRBJ2-7; TCRdb's D call, TRBD2, is unchecked because there is no DNA. CDR3 length: 16 residues. Germline V gene data show CDR1 as SGHTA and CDR2 as FQGNSA. The CDR3 spells CASSFGLAGGSYEQYF.

This rearrangement joins TRBV27 to TRBJ2-1; TCRdb picks TRBD1, but there is no DNA to check that call. Germline V gives CDR1 MNHEY, CDR2 SMNVEV (reference sequence). CDR3 length: 14 amino acids. The CDR3 spells CASSFDRGYNEQFF.

This rearrangement joins TRBV13 to TRBJ1-6; TCRdb calls TRBD1, which cannot be checked without DNA. The CDR3 has 16 amino acids. In germline, CDR1 is PRHDT, CDR2 FYEKMQ (reference sequence). The CDR3 sequence is CASSHSEGADNSPLHF.

The chain links TRBV5-1 to TRBJ2-3. The CDR3 loop spans 14 amino acids. Germline loops: CDR1 SGHRS, CDR2 YFSETQ. This CDR3 reads CASSLGGLSDTQYF.

V usage is TRBV30 and J usage is TRBJ1-5. The germline gives CDR1 GTSNPN, CDR2 SVGIG (reference sequence). The CDR3 totals 13 residues. The CDR3 is CAWSQRGGLPQHF.